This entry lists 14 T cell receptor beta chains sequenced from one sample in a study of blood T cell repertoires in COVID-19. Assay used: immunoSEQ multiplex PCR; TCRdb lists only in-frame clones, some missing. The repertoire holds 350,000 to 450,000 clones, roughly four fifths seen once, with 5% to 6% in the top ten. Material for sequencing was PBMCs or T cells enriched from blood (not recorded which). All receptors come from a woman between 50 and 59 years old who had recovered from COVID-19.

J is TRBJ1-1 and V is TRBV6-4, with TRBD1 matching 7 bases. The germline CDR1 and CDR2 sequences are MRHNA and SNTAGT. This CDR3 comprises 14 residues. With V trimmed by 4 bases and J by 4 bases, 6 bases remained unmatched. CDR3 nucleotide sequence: TGTGCCAGCAGTGCGGAGGCAGGGGGCACTGAAGCTTTCTTT. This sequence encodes CASSAEAGGTEAFF.

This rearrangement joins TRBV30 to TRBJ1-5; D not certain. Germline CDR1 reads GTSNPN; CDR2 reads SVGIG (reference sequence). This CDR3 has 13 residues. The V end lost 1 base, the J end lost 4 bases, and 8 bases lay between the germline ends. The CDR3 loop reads CAWSAQLNQPQHF. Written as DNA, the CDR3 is TGTGCCTGGAGTGCCCAGTTGAATCAGCCCCAGCATTTT.

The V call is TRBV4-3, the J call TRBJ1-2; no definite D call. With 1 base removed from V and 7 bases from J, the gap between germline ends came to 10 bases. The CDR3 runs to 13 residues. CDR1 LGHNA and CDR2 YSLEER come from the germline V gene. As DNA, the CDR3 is TGCGCCAGCAGCCAAGCCCTAGCGAGTGGCTACACCTTC. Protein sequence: CASSQALASGYTF.

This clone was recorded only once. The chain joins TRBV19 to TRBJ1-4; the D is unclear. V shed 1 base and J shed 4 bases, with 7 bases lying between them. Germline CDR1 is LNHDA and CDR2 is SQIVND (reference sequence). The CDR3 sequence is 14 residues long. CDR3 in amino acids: CASSIVSGNEKLFF. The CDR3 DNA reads TGTGCCAGTAGTATAGTATCCGGTAATGAAAAACTGTTTTTT.

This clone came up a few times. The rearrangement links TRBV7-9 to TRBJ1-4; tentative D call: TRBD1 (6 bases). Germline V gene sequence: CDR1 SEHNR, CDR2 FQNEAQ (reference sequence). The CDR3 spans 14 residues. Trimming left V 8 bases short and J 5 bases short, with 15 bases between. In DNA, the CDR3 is TGTGCCAGCCAGGGGACGGTACGAAATGAAAAACTGTTTTTT. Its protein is CASQGTVRNEKLFF.

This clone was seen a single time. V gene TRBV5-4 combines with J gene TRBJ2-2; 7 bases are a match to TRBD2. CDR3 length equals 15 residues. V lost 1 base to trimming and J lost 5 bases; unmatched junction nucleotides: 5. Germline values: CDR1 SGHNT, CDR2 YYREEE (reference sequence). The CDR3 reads CASSLSGVGTGELFF. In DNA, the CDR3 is TGTGCCAGCAGCTTGAGCGGGGTGGGGACCGGGGAGCTGTTTTTT.

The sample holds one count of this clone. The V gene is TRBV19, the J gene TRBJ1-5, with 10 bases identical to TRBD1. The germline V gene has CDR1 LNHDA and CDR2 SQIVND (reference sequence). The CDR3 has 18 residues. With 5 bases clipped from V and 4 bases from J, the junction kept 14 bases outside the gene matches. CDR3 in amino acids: CASSLGRGQGLRNQPQHF. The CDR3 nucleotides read TGTGCCAGTAGTTTAGGTAGGGGACAGGGGCTTCGTAATCAGCCCCAGCATTTT.

The DNA for the CDR3 is TGTGCCAGCAGTCCGACACCACCGGGGGGCTACACCTTC. It encodes CASSPTPPGGYTF. The gene calls are TRBV6-5 and TRBJ1-2; D is ambiguous. This CDR3 has 13 amino acids. V was clipped by 5 bases and J by 8 bases, with 15 bases between them. Per germline, CDR1 MNHEY and CDR2 SVGAGI.

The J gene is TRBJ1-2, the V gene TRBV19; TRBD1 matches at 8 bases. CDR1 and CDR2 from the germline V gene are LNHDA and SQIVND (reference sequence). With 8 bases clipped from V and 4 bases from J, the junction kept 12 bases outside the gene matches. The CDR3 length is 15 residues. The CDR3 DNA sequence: TGTGCCAGTCGTCGCGGACAGGGCCAAGCCTATGGCTACACCTTC. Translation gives CASRRGQGQAYGYTF.

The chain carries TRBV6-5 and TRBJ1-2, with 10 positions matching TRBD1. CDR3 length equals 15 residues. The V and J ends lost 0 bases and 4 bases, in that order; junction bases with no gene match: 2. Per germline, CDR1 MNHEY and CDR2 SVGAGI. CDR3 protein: CASSYSGTGAYGYTF. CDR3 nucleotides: TGTGCCAGCAGTTACTCGGGGACAGGGGCCTATGGCTACACCTTC.

The CDR3 sequence is CATNTGGVNEQFF. CDR3 DNA sequence: TGTGCCACCAATACGGGGGGTGTTAATGAGCAGTTCTTC. The chain links TRBV6-5 to TRBJ2-1, with 7 bases matching TRBD2. Germline V gene lookup returns CDR1 MNHEY and CDR2 SVGAGI. V lost 10 bases and J lost 7; bases outside the gene matches: 10. This CDR3 spans 13 amino acids.

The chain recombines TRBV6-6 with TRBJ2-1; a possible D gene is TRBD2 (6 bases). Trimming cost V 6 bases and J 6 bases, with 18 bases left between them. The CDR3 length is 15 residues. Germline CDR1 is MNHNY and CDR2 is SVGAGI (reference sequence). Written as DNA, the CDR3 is TGTGCCAGCAGGGAGGGGACTGCTTTCGGCAATGAGCAGTTCTTC. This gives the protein CASREGTAFGNEQFF.

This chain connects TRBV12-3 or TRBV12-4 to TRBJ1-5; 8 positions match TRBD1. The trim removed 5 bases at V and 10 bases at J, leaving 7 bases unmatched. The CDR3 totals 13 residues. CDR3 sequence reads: CASSPQGGSPQHF. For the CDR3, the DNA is TGTGCCAGCAGTCCACAGGGGGGTTCCCCCCAGCATTTT.

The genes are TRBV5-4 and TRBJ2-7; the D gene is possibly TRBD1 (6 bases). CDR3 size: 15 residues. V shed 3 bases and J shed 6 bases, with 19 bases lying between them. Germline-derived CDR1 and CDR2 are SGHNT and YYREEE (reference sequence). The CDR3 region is CASSSRTADLGEQYF. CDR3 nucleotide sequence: TGTGCCAGCAGCTCACGGACAGCCGATTTGGGCGAGCAGTACTTC.